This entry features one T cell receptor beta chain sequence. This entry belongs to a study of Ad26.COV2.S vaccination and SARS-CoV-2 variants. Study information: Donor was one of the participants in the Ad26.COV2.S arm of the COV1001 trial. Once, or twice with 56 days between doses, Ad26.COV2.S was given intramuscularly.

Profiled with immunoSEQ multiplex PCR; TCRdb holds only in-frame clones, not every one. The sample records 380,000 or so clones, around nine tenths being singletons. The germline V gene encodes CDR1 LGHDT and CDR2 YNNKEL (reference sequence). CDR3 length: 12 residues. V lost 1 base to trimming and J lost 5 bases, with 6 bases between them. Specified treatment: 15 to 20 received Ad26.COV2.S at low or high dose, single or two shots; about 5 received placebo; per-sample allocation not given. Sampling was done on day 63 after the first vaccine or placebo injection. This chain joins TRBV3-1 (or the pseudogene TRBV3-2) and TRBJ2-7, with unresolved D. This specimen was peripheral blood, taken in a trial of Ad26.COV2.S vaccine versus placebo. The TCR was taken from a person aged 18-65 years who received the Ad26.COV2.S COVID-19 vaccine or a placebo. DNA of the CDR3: TGTGCCAGCAGCCAAGTTGGTCACGAGCAGTACTTC. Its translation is CASSQVGHEQYF.